The clone carrying this TCR beta chain came up a few times. The library was designed around alpha chains, so this beta chain is a stray read whose abundance carries little weight. The source of the sample is a study of spatial heterogeneity in lung cancer. Study in general: Within raw reads, each unique TCR and UMI combination appeared on average more than ten times.

CDR3 length: 16 residues. The ends lost 4 bases at V and 4 bases at J; junction bases unmatched: 10. Germline loops: CDR1 MGHRA, CDR2 YSYEKL. Time point reported: sample taken at primary tumor resection. The cohort: around 77 early-stage, untreated non-small cell lung cancer patients. Whole RNA was taken from tumor, nontumor lung or frozen PBMC; it was then sequenced unsorted. A unique molecular identifier was carried by every single TCR cDNA molecule. Each CDR3 protein is one row after TCRdb ran MiXCR on the 5' RACE reads. This table has 120 to 150 distinct CDR3 sequences, approximately 37% appearing once.

The sample consisted of normal lung tissue next to the tumor, taken at surgery. The TCR comes from a female donor with early-stage non-small cell lung cancer. This chain connects TRBV4-1 to TRBJ2-7, with 10 bases aligning to TRBD2. The CDR3 DNA is TGCGCCAGCAGCCCAAGAGGGGCTAGCGGGAGATACGAGCAGTACTTC. Translating gives CASSPRGASGRYEQYF.